The 29 T cell receptor beta chains listed next were all sequenced from one sample in a study of shared clonotypes between healthy human individuals. TCRdb's table, derived via immunoSEQ multiplex PCR, lists solely in-frame clones and lacks some. The sample records more than 850,000 clones, around 78% being singletons. The sequenced material came from memory CD4+ T cells from PBMCs. Subset in this sample: CD45RA-negative fraction. The receptors shown here come from a man aged 18 to 30 in good health. Some clones in this sample may be carry-over from other donors' samples.

The chain joins TRBV28 to TRBJ2-3; D is perhaps TRBD2 (6 bases). Germline CDR1 and CDR2: MDHEN and SYDVKM. V dropped 4 bases and J dropped 3 bases, with 20 bases sitting between them. The CDR3 runs to 17 residues. The CDR3 region is CASSSPLSGRGTDTQYF. DNA for the CDR3: TGTGCCAGCAGTTCGCCCCTAAGCGGTCGGGGGACAGATACGCAGTATTTT. Together with reference TRBV28 and TRBJ2-3, the CDR3 gives the full variable domain: DVKVTQSSRYLVKRTGEKVFLECVQDMDHENMFWYRQDPGLGLRLIYFSYDVKMKEKGDIPEGYSVSREKKERFSLILESASTNQTSMYLCASSSPLSGRGTDTQYFGPGTRLTVL.

The rearrangement joins TRBV28 to TRBJ2-5; TRBD2 matches 8 bases. Germline values: CDR1 MDHEN, CDR2 SYDVKM. CDR3 length: 14 residues. The V gene end was trimmed by 3 bases and the J gene end by 2 bases; junction bases not matched to a gene: 2. DNA for the CDR3: TGTGCCAGCAGTTTGGGGACTAGACAAGAGACCCAGTACTTC. It encodes CASSLGTRQETQYF.

The CDR3 is CASSPRTGPYEQYF. The CDR3 DNA is TGCGCCAGCAGCCCAAGGACAGGGCCCTACGAGCAGTACTTC. The chain couples TRBV4-3 to TRBJ2-7; TRBD1 matches 8 bases. The V segment lost 4 bases and the J segment 2 bases; nucleotides outside the gene matches: 4. There are 14 residues in the CDR3. In germline, CDR1 is LGHNA, CDR2 YSLEER.

Comments on this clone: Other DNA sequences within the sample encode an identical CDR3. The chain carries TRBV5-1 and TRBJ2-2, with unresolved D. The germline CDR1 and CDR2 sequences are SGHRS and YFSETQ. The V end lost 0 bases, the J end lost 3 bases, and 0 bases lay between the germline ends. The CDR3 runs to 12 residues. For the CDR3, the DNA is TGCGCCAGCAGCTTGGACACCGGGGAGCTGTTTTTT. Translation: CASSLDTGELFF.

The V call is TRBV2, the J call TRBJ2-5; D is unresolved. CDR1 SNHLY and CDR2 FYNNEI come from the germline V gene. The CDR3 is made up of 15 amino acids. V was pared by 4 bases and J by 1 base, with 13 bases between. In nucleotides, the CDR3 is TGTGCCAGCAGTGCCCCGCTGGGATTCCAAGAGACCCAGTACTTC. Encoded protein: CASSAPLGFQETQYF.

The CDR3: CASSLSSGKNTGELFF. CDR3 nucleotide sequence: TGTGCCAGCAGTTTATCAAGCGGGAAAAACACCGGGGAGCTGTTTTTT. V gene TRBV27 combines with J gene TRBJ2-2; TRBD2 matches 7 bases. There are 16 residues in the CDR3. With V trimmed by 0 bases and J by 2 bases, 3 bases remained unmatched. Germline loops: CDR1 MNHEY, CDR2 SMNVEV (reference sequence).

Only a few counts were recorded for this clone. V gene TRBV5-1 combines with J gene TRBJ1-5; D is uncertain. This CDR3 is built from 15 residues. Germline V gene sequence: CDR1 SGHRS, CDR2 YFSETQ. The germline V and J ends were trimmed by 1 base and 5 bases, with 13 bases remaining between them. As DNA, the CDR3 is TGCGCCAGCAGCTTGTGGGGTCAGGTGGATCAGCCCCAGCATTTT. Translated, it gives CASSLWGQVDQPQHF.

This rearrangement joins TRBV1 to TRBJ2-5; the DNA was not used to check the table's D call, TRBD2. TRBV1 is an annotated pseudogene. The CDR3 spans 19 residues. This CDR3 is CTSSQPPIGNSGNVETQYF. In nucleotides, the CDR3 is TGCACCAGCAGCCAGCCCCCGATTGGTAATAGCGGGAATGTCGAGACCCAGTACTTC.

The chain links TRBV27 to TRBJ2-1, with 11 bases lining up with TRBD2. In germline, CDR1 is MNHEY, CDR2 SMNVEV (reference sequence). Trimming took 6 bases from V and 3 from J; bases not matched to a gene: 7. The CDR3 is made up of 16 amino acids. The CDR3 region is CASSPVAGGYYNEQFF. DNA for the CDR3: TGTGCCAGCAGCCCCGTAGCGGGAGGGTACTACAATGAGCAGTTCTTC.

Comment on this clone: A read error may account for a junction end that differs from germline. At the DNA level, this CDR3 is encoded by other sequences in the same sample as well. This sequence joins TRBV2 and TRBJ2-1; D not certain. Germline V gene lookup returns CDR1 SNHLY and CDR2 FYNNEI. This CDR3 contains 11 residues. The CDR3, as DNA: TGTGCCAGCAGTGAGTACAGTGAGCAGTTCTTC. Translation: CASSEYSEQFF.

The genes are TRBV23-1 and TRBJ2-7; 7 bases are a match to TRBD1. TRBV23-1 is reported as an ORF; its role is uncertain. With 10 bases clipped from V and 3 bases from J, the junction kept 9 bases outside the gene matches. The CDR3 runs 13 residues. The CDR3 coding sequence is TGCGCCACCCAGGGGGACCGGGTCTACGAGCAGTACTTC. This codes for CATQGDRVYEQYF.

The rearrangement links TRBV9 to TRBJ2-6, with no clear D. There are 15 residues in the CDR3. Germline loops: CDR1 SGDLS, CDR2 YYNGEE. V was clipped by 4 bases and J by 2 bases, with 10 bases between them. This CDR3 is CASSPRLAGANVLTF. The CDR3 DNA reads as TGTGCCAGCAGCCCCCGTTTAGCTGGGGCCAACGTCCTGACTTTC.

The chain couples TRBV19 to TRBJ2-6, with D perhaps given as TRBD1 or TRBD2 (5 bases each). The CDR3 runs to 17 residues. CDR1 and CDR2 from the germline V gene are LNHDA and SQIVND (reference sequence). Trimming removed 8 bases at V and 2 bases at J, with 19 bases between. CDR3 coding DNA: TGTGCCAGTCTCCGGGACCCGACGGACGCTGGGGCCAACGTCCTGACTTTC. Translation: CASLRDPTDAGANVLTF.

This sequence joins TRBV19 and TRBJ2-5; TRBD2 matches 13 bases. Per the germline V gene, CDR1 is LNHDA and CDR2 is SQIVND (reference sequence). V dropped 6 bases and J dropped 7; count of bases not matched to a gene: 8. This CDR3 contains 15 residues. The CDR3 bases are TGTGCCAGTAGCCAAGGACTAGCGGGAGCCGGGACCCAGTACTTC. Translating it yields CASSQGLAGAGTQYF.

This clone was seen a single time. The chain employs TRBV7-8 and TRBJ2-5, with D tentatively TRBD1 or TRBD2 (5 bases each). Trimming stripped 5 bases from V and 5 bases from J, with 18 bases between. This CDR3 has 15 residues. Germline V gene lookup returns CDR1 SGHVS and CDR2 FQNEAQ. The CDR3 loop reads CASSPSSGWGETQYF. CDR3 DNA sequence: TGTGCCAGCAGCCCCTCCAGCGGCTGGGGGGAGACCCAGTACTTC.

The chain joins TRBV6-1 to TRBJ1-5; 9 bases map to TRBD1. The CDR3 loop spans 14 amino acids. Trimming took 5 bases from V and 5 from J; bases not matched to a gene: 4. Germline V lookup: CDR1 MNHNS, CDR2 SASEGT. CDR3 in amino acids: CASSMTGGDQPQHF. In DNA, the CDR3 is TGTGCCAGCAGTATGACAGGGGGGGATCAGCCCCAGCATTTT.

This rearrangement joins TRBV7-2 to TRBJ1-6; D gene ambiguous. The germline V and J ends were trimmed by 2 bases and 8 bases, with 13 bases remaining between them. Germline CDR1 SGHTA, CDR2 FQGNSA. CDR3 size: 15 residues. The CDR3 spells CASSLSQPQDSPLHF. CDR3 in DNA: TGTGCCAGCAGCTTAAGCCAACCTCAGGATTCACCCCTCCACTTT.

This clone has a count of ten or more. The V and J genes are TRBV10-3 and TRBJ1-2; D gene ambiguous. The germline V gene encodes CDR1 ENHRY and CDR2 SYGVKD. The CDR3 spans 12 residues. V dropped 0 bases and J dropped 8 bases, with 7 bases sitting between them. The CDR3 sequence is CAISESGLGYTF. CDR3 nucleotide sequence: TGTGCCATCAGTGAGTCAGGGTTGGGCTACACCTTC.

The chain couples TRBV19 to TRBJ2-3; 8 nucleotides align to TRBD1. The CDR3 totals 15 residues. Trimming cost V 3 bases and J 2 bases; bases outside gene matches: 4. Germline-derived CDR1 and CDR2 are LNHDA and SQIVND (reference sequence). This CDR3 reads CASSMRTGLTDTQYF. In nucleotides, the CDR3 is TGTGCCAGTAGTATGAGGACAGGGCTCACAGATACGCAGTATTTT.

This chain connects TRBV4-2 to TRBJ2-5; 11 nucleotides line up with TRBD2. The CDR3 is 20 residues long. After removal of 0 bases from V and 4 bases from J, the junction contained 16 bases not matched to a gene. Germline V gives CDR1 LGHNA, CDR2 YNFKEQ. CDR3 residues: CASSQENPQGLAGGPETQYF. The CDR3 DNA reads TGTGCCAGCAGCCAAGAAAATCCCCAGGGCCTAGCGGGAGGACCAGAGACCCAGTACTTC.

The chain recombines TRBV7-9 with TRBJ2-2, with unresolved D. Germline assignment: CDR1 SEHNR and CDR2 FQNEAQ (reference sequence). The V end lost 6 bases, the J end lost 5 bases, and 7 bases lay between the germline ends. There are 12 residues in the CDR3. The CDR3 protein is CASRVKTGELFF. The CDR3 bases are TGTGCCAGCAGAGTGAAAACCGGGGAGCTGTTTTTT.

The chain uses TRBV7-3 and TRBJ1-1; tentatively, D is TRBD1 (6 bases). The CDR3 loop spans 14 amino acids. Germline CDR1 is SGHTA and CDR2 is FQGTGA. V was trimmed by 5 bases and J by 6 bases, leaving 16 bases between them. CDR3 nucleotide sequence: TGTGCCAGCAGCACCCACTCAGGGGCCCCTGAAGCTTTCTTT. Protein: CASSTHSGAPEAFF.

J is TRBJ2-3 and V is TRBV18; D is ambiguous. Per germline, CDR1 KGHSH and CDR2 LQKENI. Trimming shortened V by 1 base and J by 2 bases, and 10 bases separated the two germline ends. The CDR3 is 15 residues long. As DNA, the CDR3 is TGTGCCAGCTCACCACGGCAGCTCCCCACAGATACGCAGTATTTT. This gives the protein CASSPRQLPTDTQYF.

Remarks on this clone: Different DNA sequences within this sample yield the same CDR3. V is TRBV7-2 and J is TRBJ2-7; D gene unclear. Per germline, CDR1 SGHTA and CDR2 FQGNSA. V was shortened by 4 bases and J by 3 bases, with 4 bases between the two germline ends. This CDR3 comprises 11 residues. The DNA of the CDR3 is TGTGCCAGCAGCTACCGCTACGAGCAGTACTTC. Translated: CASSYRYEQYF.

This clone was counted only a few times. V is TRBV5-4 and J is TRBJ1-4, with 8 bases fitting TRBD1. The CDR3 runs to 19 residues. With V trimmed by 3 bases and J by 8 bases, 21 bases remained unmatched. Germline values: CDR1 SGHNT, CDR2 YYREEE (reference sequence). CDR3 in amino acids: CASSSKQGGRLKAEEKLFF. In DNA, the CDR3 is TGTGCCAGCAGCTCCAAACAGGGGGGTAGACTAAAAGCCGAAGAAAAACTGTTTTTT.

J is TRBJ1-2 and V is TRBV9; TRBD1 is a possible D gene (5 bases). The ends were cut back, 0 bases at V and 5 bases at J, with 11 bases in the middle. CDR3 length equals 14 residues. Germline V gene data show CDR1 as SGDLS and CDR2 as YYNGEE. CDR3 bases: TGTGCCAGCAGCGTAGATACAGGTCCATATGGCTACACCTTC. Translating gives CASSVDTGPYGYTF. The full variable domain, its missing parts supplied by reference TRBV9 and TRBJ1-2, is DSGVTQTPKHLITATGQRVTLRCSPRSGDLSVYWYQQSLDQGLQFLIQYYNGEERAKGNILERFSAQQFPDLHSELNLSSLELGDSALYFCASSVDTGPYGYTFGSGTRLTVV.

About this clone: Other DNA sequences of this sample code for an identical CDR3. This chain links TRBV7-2 with TRBJ1-2, with D unclear. Deletions cut 5 bases from V and 5 bases from J, with 12 bases between. This CDR3 comprises 13 residues. Germline-derived CDR1 and CDR2 are SGHTA and FQGNSA. CDR3 coding DNA: TGTGCCAGCAGCCCCTCCGGACCTTATGGCTACACCTTC. Amino acids: CASSPSGPYGYTF.

V and J are TRBV5-6 and TRBJ1-1, with unresolved D. This CDR3 has 16 amino acids. V lost 3 bases, J lost 3 bases, and 18 bases lay in between. CDR1 is SGHDT, CDR2 YYEEEE, per germline. CDR3 DNA: TGTGCCAGCAGCTCCCCGGGCGACCTAAAAGACACTGAAGCTTTCTTT. It yields the protein CASSSPGDLKDTEAFF.

The chain joins TRBV5-4 to TRBJ2-7, with 7 bases aligning to TRBD2. CDR3 length: 15 amino acids. The germline gives CDR1 SGHNT, CDR2 YYREEE (reference sequence). V shed 3 bases and J 6 bases; nucleotides not matched to a gene: 12. The CDR3 nucleotides read TGTGCCAGCAGCTCGTCCGGGGGGTCGGCGGTCGAGCAGTACTTC. The encoded protein is CASSSSGGSAVEQYF.